Below, 18 T cell receptor beta chains from the same sample are listed, as sequenced in a study of T cells in Graves' hyperthyroidism and ophthalmopathy. Amplified regions were TCR beta CDR3 sequences from RNA transcripts. First-round RT-PCR targeting the TCR CDR3 was performed with the HTBI primer set. In TCRdb, the multiplex PCR reads were re-called with MiXCR into one record per CDR3 protein. This sample yields 40,000 to 65,000 distinct CDR3 sequences, of which under 50% are seen a single time; roughly 9.7% belongs to the top ten. Sequencing used blood. The receptor source for this set is a woman in her forties or fifties with Graves' ophthalmopathy.

V usage is TRBV18 and J usage is TRBJ2-7; D remains unclear. The V gene's germline CDR1 is KGHSH and CDR2 LQKENI. This CDR3 is built from 15 residues. V was pared by 0 bases and J by 3 bases, with 12 bases between. CDR3 in amino acids: CASSPPAAALYEQYF. CDR3 DNA sequence: TGTGCCAGCTCACCACCGGCGGCTGCCCTCTACGAGCAGTACTTC.

The V and J genes are TRBV24-1 and TRBJ2-5, with 12 bases that match TRBD2. This CDR3 is 14 amino acids long. CDR1 is KGHDR, CDR2 SFDVKD, per germline. J lost 4 bases, V lost 7 bases, and 3 bases had no gene match. The CDR3 spells CATRETSGRETQYF. Here the CDR3 DNA reads TGTGCCACCAGGGAGACTAGCGGGAGAGAGACCCAGTACTTC.

This clonotype was observed a few times. The gene calls are TRBV9 and TRBJ2-1; TRBD2 matches 12 bases. CDR3 length: 16 amino acids. CDR1 is SGDLS and CDR2 is YYNGEE in the germline V gene. With V trimmed by 4 bases and J by 6 bases, 8 bases remained unmatched. The CDR3 here is CASSQGTSGGPNEQFF. Written as DNA, the CDR3 is TGTGCCAGCAGCCAAGGTACTAGCGGGGGGCCCAATGAGCAGTTCTTC.

This clonotype was observed at least ten times. The V gene is TRBV20-1, the J gene TRBJ1-6; 8 bases are a match to TRBD1. Trimming took 6 bases from V and 5 from J; bases not matched to a gene: 6. CDR3 length: 14 amino acids. The germline CDR1 and CDR2 sequences are DFQATT and SNEGSKA (reference sequence). The CDR3 nucleotides read TGCAGTGCCCCCGGACAGGGAGATAATTCACCCCTCCACTTT. The encoded protein is CSAPGQGDNSPLHF.

This clonotype was recorded at least ten times. This chain uses TRBV5-4 with TRBJ2-6, with D unclear. This CDR3 is built from 16 residues. The germline gives CDR1 SGHNT, CDR2 YYREEE (reference sequence). V gave up 2 bases and J gave up 4 bases, with 13 bases separating them. CDR3 bases: TGTGCCAGCAGCTTTAAAATACTACGGGGGGCCAACGTCCTGACTTTC. Its translation is CASSFKILRGANVLTF.

The chain recombines TRBV10-3 with TRBJ2-7; weak D call: TRBD1 (6 bases). This CDR3 is built from 16 residues. Germline V gene sequence: CDR1 ENHRY, CDR2 SYGVKD. V lost 0 bases and J 0 bases, leaving 12 bases between the germline ends. Written as DNA, the CDR3 is TGTGCCATCAGTGAGTCGGGGGCCTACCTCTCCTACGAGCAGTACTTC. It translates to CAISESGAYLSYEQYF.

This chain uses TRBV20-1 with TRBJ1-5, with TRBD1 matching over 7 bases. Germline values: CDR1 DFQATT, CDR2 SNEGSKA (reference sequence). The CDR3 is 16 amino acids. V dropped 3 bases and J dropped 3; count of bases not matched to a gene: 11. The CDR3 here is CSASALTGWDNQPQHF. In DNA form, the CDR3 reads TGCAGTGCTAGCGCCCTGACAGGGTGGGACAATCAGCCCCAGCATTTT.

The rearrangement links TRBV6-1 to TRBJ1-1; a possible D gene is TRBD1 (5 bases). This CDR3 spans 14 amino acids. V was pared by 2 bases and J by 10 bases, with 17 bases between. Per the germline V gene, CDR1 is MNHNS and CDR2 is SASEGT. The CDR3 loop is CASSERGGEEAAFF. DNA of the CDR3: TGTGCCAGCAGTGAAAGGGGCGGGGAGGAGGCAGCTTTCTTT.

About this clonotype itself: Sequence at one end of the junction differs from germline and may be a read error. This rearrangement joins TRBV7-3 to TRBJ2-1; 12 bases agree with TRBD2. Germline V lookup: CDR1 SGHTA, CDR2 FQGTGA. This CDR3 has 17 residues. CDR3 sequence reads: CTSSLLGLAGTYNEQFF. The CDR3 DNA sequence: TGTACCAGCAGTTTACTCGGACTAGCGGGGACCTACAATGAGCAGTTCTTC.

The count of this clonotype is one. The genes are TRBV19 and TRBJ2-1; D is unresolved. Looked up from germline, CDR1 is LNHDA and CDR2 is SQIVND (reference sequence). This CDR3 spans 17 amino acids. Trimming took off 6 bases at V and 4 bases at J, with 22 bases between the two ends. In DNA, the CDR3 is TGTGCCAGTAGGTTTGCGGCCAGCTCCTACACTTACAATGAGCAGTTCTTC. It is translated as CASRFAASSYTYNEQFF.

This clonotype was seen many times. The rearrangement links TRBV6-1 to TRBJ1-5; 7 bases agree with TRBD1. J lost 6 bases, V lost 6 bases, and 5 bases had no gene match. This CDR3 has 13 amino acids. Germline loops: CDR1 MNHNS, CDR2 SASEGT. CDR3 in amino acids: CASRPTGSQPQHF. CDR3 nucleotide sequence: TGTGCCAGCAGGCCGACAGGGAGTCAGCCCCAGCATTTT.

The CDR3 nucleotides are TGCAGTGCTGGAGGAGGACAGGGGAACAATCAGCCCCAGCATTTT. Translation: CSAGGGQGNNQPQHF. The rearrangement uses TRBV20-1 and TRBJ1-5, with 9 bases identical to TRBD1. J gave up 3 bases and V 5 bases, and 8 bases lay outside the gene matches. Germline V gives CDR1 DFQATT, CDR2 SNEGSKA (reference sequence). The CDR3 totals 15 residues.

This chain links TRBV9 with TRBJ2-3, with 8 bases matching TRBD2. Germline V CDR1 and CDR2: SGDLS, YYNGEE. The CDR3 covers 18 residues. After removal of 2 bases from V and 1 base from J, the junction contained 12 bases not matched to a gene. The chain's CDR3 is CASSVTPSGSGGTDTQYF. CDR3 nucleotide sequence: TGTGCCAGCAGCGTTACCCCGAGCGGGAGCGGGGGCACAGATACGCAGTATTTT.

By share, this clonotype counts as medium-sized. The CDR3 here is CASSLDNEQFF. As DNA, the CDR3 is TGTGCCAGCAGCTTAGACAATGAGCAGTTCTTC. The gene calls are TRBV7-6 and TRBJ2-1; unclear D gene. Trimming took off 1 base at V and 5 bases at J, with 0 bases between the two ends. The germline V gene encodes CDR1 SGHVS and CDR2 FNYEAQ. This CDR3 is 11 amino acids long. Drawing the rest from reference TRBV7-6 and TRBJ2-1, the complete variable domain is GAGVSQSPRYKVTKRGQDVALRCDPISGHVSLYWYRQALGQGPEFLTYFNYEAQQDKSGLPNDRFSAERPEGSISTLTIQRTEQRDSAMYRCASSLDNEQFFGPGTRLTVL.

By its share, this clonotype is medium-sized (0.01 to 0.1%). This chain connects TRBV7-8 to TRBJ2-3; TRBD2 might be the D (6 bases). This CDR3 spans 13 amino acids. The V end was cut by 4 bases, the J end by 4 bases, with 9 bases between. Germline V gene data show CDR1 as SGHVS and CDR2 as FQNEAQ. The CDR3 DNA reads TGTGCCAGCAGCTCGAGACTAGCAGATACGCAGTATTTT. Its protein product is CASSSRLADTQYF.

The chain joins TRBV10-1 to TRBJ2-7; possibly TRBD1 or TRBD2 for D (5 bases each). The CDR3 runs to 15 residues. Germline V gene data show CDR1 as WNHNN and CDR2 as SYGVQD (reference sequence). Deletions cut 5 bases from V and 0 bases from J, with 14 bases between. CDR3 DNA sequence: TGCGCCAGCAGTTACTCCGGGACGAACTCCTACGAGCAGTACTTC. The encoded protein is CASSYSGTNSYEQYF.

V usage is TRBV6-5 and J usage is TRBJ2-2; D assignment may be TRBD1 or TRBD2 (5 bases each). The CDR3 length is 18 residues. The germline CDR1 and CDR2 sequences are MNHEY and SVGAGI. The V gene lost 4 bases and the J gene lost 1 base, with 19 bases spanning the gap. The CDR3 here is CASSFRTKGRGNTGELFF. In DNA, the CDR3 is TGTGCCAGCAGTTTTAGGACAAAGGGACGAGGGAACACCGGGGAGCTGTTTTTT.

This clonotype was detected only a few times. The chain recombines TRBV15 with TRBJ2-7; 9 bases match TRBD1. V was pared by 8 bases and J by 3 bases, with 5 bases of the junction left unmatched. The CDR3 has 13 residues. Germline V gene lookup returns CDR1 LNHNV and CDR2 YYDKDF (reference sequence). CDR3 bases: TGTGCCACCGGAGGGGGACAGGGCTACGAGCAGTACTTC. It encodes CATGGGQGYEQYF.